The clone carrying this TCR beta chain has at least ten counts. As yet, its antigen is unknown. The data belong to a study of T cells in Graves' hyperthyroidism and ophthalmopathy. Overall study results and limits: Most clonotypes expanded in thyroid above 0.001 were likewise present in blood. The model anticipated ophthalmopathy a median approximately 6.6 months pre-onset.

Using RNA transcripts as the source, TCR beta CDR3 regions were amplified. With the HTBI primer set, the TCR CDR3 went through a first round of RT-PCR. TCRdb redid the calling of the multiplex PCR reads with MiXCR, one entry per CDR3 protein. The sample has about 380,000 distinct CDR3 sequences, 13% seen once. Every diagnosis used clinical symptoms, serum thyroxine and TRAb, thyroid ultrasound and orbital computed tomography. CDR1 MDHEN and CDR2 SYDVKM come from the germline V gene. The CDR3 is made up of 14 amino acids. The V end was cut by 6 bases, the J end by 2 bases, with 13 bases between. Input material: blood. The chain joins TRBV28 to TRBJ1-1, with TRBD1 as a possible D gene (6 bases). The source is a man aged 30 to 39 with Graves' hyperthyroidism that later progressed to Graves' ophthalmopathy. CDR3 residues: CASSLTRGNTEAFF. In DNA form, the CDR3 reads TGTGCCAGCAGCCTCACCAGGGGTAACACTGAAGCTTTCTTT. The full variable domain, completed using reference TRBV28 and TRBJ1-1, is DVKVTQSSRYLVKRTGEKVFLECVQDMDHENMFWYRQDPGLGLRLIYFSYDVKMKEKGDIPEGYSVSREKKERFSLILESASTNQTSMYLCASSLTRGNTEAFFGQGTRLTVV.